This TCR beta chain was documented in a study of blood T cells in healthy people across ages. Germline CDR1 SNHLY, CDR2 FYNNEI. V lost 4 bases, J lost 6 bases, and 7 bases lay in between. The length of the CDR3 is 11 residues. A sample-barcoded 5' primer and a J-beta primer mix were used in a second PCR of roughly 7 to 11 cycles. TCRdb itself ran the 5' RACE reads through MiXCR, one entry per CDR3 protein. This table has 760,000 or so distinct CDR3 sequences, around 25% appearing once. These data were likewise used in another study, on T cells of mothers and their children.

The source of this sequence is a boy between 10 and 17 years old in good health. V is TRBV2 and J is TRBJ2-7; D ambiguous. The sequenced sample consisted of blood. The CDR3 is CASSVPSEQYF. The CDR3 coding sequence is TGTGCCAGCAGTGTACCGTCCGAGCAGTACTTC.